The subject of this entry is one TCR beta chain. The record originates from a study of blood T cell repertoires in COVID-19. On the study more broadly: The United States, Italy and Spain were the sources of the acute and convalescent COVID-19 samples. In each case, the material was cDNA or gDNA derived from T cells, B-cell-depleted T cells, or PBMCs.

Trimming removed 5 bases from V and 1 base from J; junction bases left unmatched: 2. The CDR3 runs 14 residues. Germline CDR1 MNHEY, CDR2 SMNVEV (reference sequence). Authors' methods: Reference gene primer amplification yielded estimated nucleated cell counts. The repertoire was sequenced with immunoSEQ multiplex PCR; TCRdb's copy has only in-frame clones and lacks some. From that table come the V and J calls and clone size; the DNA was used to work out D and trimming. This table has under 300,000 clones, around 86% appearing once. This clonotype was sampled from a woman aged 70-85 years with active or convalescent COVID-19. This chain links TRBV27 with TRBJ2-5, with TRBD2 matching over 9 bases. The sample consisted of peripheral blood. CDR3 DNA sequence: TGTGCCAGCAGTCTGACTAGCGGCCAAGAGACCCAGTACTTC. Translating gives CASSLTSGQETQYF.